One and the same sample provided the 8 T cell receptor beta chains below, sequenced in a study of beta chain features in type 1 diabetes. Expressed TCRB transcripts were sequenced because the entire RNA isolate underwent reverse transcription. Libraries were prepared by immunoSEQ multiplex PCR; TCRdb keeps only in-frame clonotypes and omits some of them. The sample holds hundreds of thousands of clones, 14% seen once. The sequencing input was naive CD4+ T cells from blood. Every receptor here comes from a man younger than 45 in good health.

This clone was detected only a few times. The chain has TRBV5-1 and TRBJ2-2, with 7 bases lining up with TRBD1. This CDR3 region has 16 residues. V trimming: 4 bases; J trimming: 1 base; junction bases outside the gene matches: 7. Germline-derived CDR1 and CDR2 are SGHRS and YFSETQ. CDR3 nucleotide sequence: TGCGCCAGCAGCGAGACAGGGTCTTGGAACACCGGGGAGCTGTTTTTT. Translating gives CASSETGSWNTGELFF.

The gene calls are TRBV19 and TRBJ2-7; no firm D call. The V gene lost 7 bases and the J gene lost 9 bases, with 16 bases spanning the gap. CDR1 and CDR2 (germline): LNHDA, SQIVND (reference sequence). This CDR3 comprises 12 residues. The CDR3 DNA reads TGTGCCAGTACTGTGACCCGGTTCGGGCAGTACGTC. This codes for CASTVTRFGQYV.

This clone was observed a handful of times. This chain uses TRBV6-6 with TRBJ2-1; the match to TRBD1 covers 7 bases. The CDR3 consists of 14 residues. V shed 0 bases, J shed 10 bases, and the junction held 6 bases outside the gene matches. From germline, CDR1 is MNHNY and CDR2 SVGAGI (reference sequence). CDR3 DNA: TGTGCCAGCAGTTACTCGGGGACAGCGAGGGAGCAGTTCTTC. This gives the protein CASSYSGTAREQFF.

In its sample, this clone was seen a few times. The chain has TRBV18 and TRBJ2-3; 11 bases are shared with TRBD2. This CDR3 has 19 residues. Per germline, CDR1 KGHSH and CDR2 LQKENI. The V and J ends lost 1 base and 2 bases, in that order; junction bases with no gene match: 11. CDR3 coding DNA: TGTGCCAGCTCACCACAGGAATTGAGACTAGCGGGGAACACAGATACGCAGTATTTT. It encodes CASSPQELRLAGNTDTQYF. Full variable domain (rest looked up from reference TRBV18 and TRBJ2-3): NAGVMQNPRHLVRRRGQEARLRCSPMKGHSHVYWYRQLPEEGLKFMVYLQKENIIDESGMPKERFSAEFPKEGPSILRIQQVVRGDSAAYFCASSPQELRLAGNTDTQYFGPGTRLTVL.

The chain carries TRBV9 and TRBJ2-1, with TRBD2 as a possible D gene (5 bases). Germline-derived CDR1 and CDR2 are SGDLS and YYNGEE. The CDR3 runs 15 residues. V lost 0 bases to trimming and J lost 5 bases, with 12 bases between them. Here the CDR3 reads CASSVALSGNNEQFF. The CDR3 coding sequence is TGTGCCAGCAGCGTAGCTCTATCGGGGAACAATGAGCAGTTCTTC. The complete variable domain, with remaining parts taken from reference TRBV9 and TRBJ2-1, reads DSGVTQTPKHLITATGQRVTLRCSPRSGDLSVYWYQQSLDQGLQFLIQYYNGEERAKGNILERFSAQQFPDLHSELNLSSLELGDSALYFCASSVALSGNNEQFFGPGTRLTVL.

V usage is TRBV7-8 and J usage is TRBJ2-7; TRBD2 might be the D (6 bases). Per germline, CDR1 SGHVS and CDR2 FQNEAQ. The V and J ends lost 5 bases and 2 bases respectively, with 13 bases between them. The CDR3 extends over 14 amino acids. The CDR3 is CASSQGAGPYEQYV. The CDR3 DNA is TGTGCCAGCAGCCAAGGGGCGGGGCCCTACGAGCAGTACGTC.

The chain links TRBV7-9 to TRBJ2-1; D not certain. CDR3 length equals 14 residues. Trimming shortened V by 5 bases and J by 9 bases, and 17 bases separated the two germline ends. Germline V lookup: CDR1 SEHNR, CDR2 FQNEAQ (reference sequence). CDR3 DNA: TGTGCCAGCAGCCAAGGAGCCCTTTATGGTGAGCAGTTCTTC. Protein sequence: CASSQGALYGEQFF.

This clone was counted between two and nine times. J is TRBJ2-1 and V is TRBV7-9; TRBD2 might be the D (7 bases). The germline CDR1 and CDR2 sequences are SEHNR and FQNEAQ (reference sequence). The CDR3 is 16 residues long. V was shortened by 4 bases and J by 8 bases, with 21 bases between the two germline ends. The CDR3 spells CASSSSGGLRADEQFF. Here the CDR3 DNA reads TGTGCCAGCAGCTCTTCGGGGGGCCTACGAGCCGATGAGCAGTTCTTC. The variable domain in full, completed from reference TRBV7-9 and TRBJ2-1, reads DTGVSQNPRHKITKRGQNVTFRCDPISEHNRLYWYRQTLGQGPEFLTYFQNEAQLEKSRLLSDRFSAERPKGSFSTLEIQRTEQGDSAMYLCASSSSGGLRADEQFFGPGTRLTVL.